These 21 T cell receptor beta chains came from one sample sequenced in a study of blood T cell repertoires in COVID-19 (dated by TCRdb to 2018 to 2020). Library preparation was by the immunoSEQ multiplex PCR assay. TCRdb re-hosts the immuneACCESS table, in-frame sequences only. Its copies lack some clones; in the studies checked, an unresolved V gene accounts for under half of them, and the cause for the rest is not known. Counted in this sample were about 240,000 clones; about 85% of them appeared once. The leading ten clones occupy 7.2% of the sample. The sequenced sample was peripheral blood. All receptors come from a man in his sixties who had recovered from COVID-19.

This clone was seen a handful of times. V gene TRBV6-1 combines with J gene TRBJ1-3; 9 nucleotides match TRBD1. CDR1 is MNHNS and CDR2 is SASEGT in the germline V gene. This CDR3 comprises 18 residues. The V segment lost 1 base and the J segment 4 bases; nucleotides outside the gene matches: 11. CDR3 region: CASSEVGRGQGNGNTIYF. The CDR3 DNA sequence: TGTGCCAGCAGTGAAGTCGGGCGGGGACAGGGCAACGGAAACACCATATATTTT.

The rearrangement links TRBV24-1 to TRBJ2-1; 9 bases fit TRBD2. V was pared by 4 bases and J by 2 bases, with 8 bases of the junction left unmatched. The CDR3 totals 17 residues. Germline lookup yields CDR1 KGHDR and CDR2 SFDVKD. The chain's CDR3 is CATSDPGTSSTYNEQFF. The CDR3 coding sequence is TGTGCCACCAGTGACCCTGGGACTAGCAGTACCTACAATGAGCAGTTCTTC.

The chain links TRBV12-3 or TRBV12-4 to TRBJ1-1; D gene unclear. V was shortened by 3 bases and J by 10 bases, with 15 bases between the two germline ends. The CDR3 loop spans 13 amino acids. The CDR3 nucleotides read TGTGCCAGCAGTTTGCGGGCGCAGACTAGAGCTTTCTTT. Translated: CASSLRAQTRAFF.

The CDR3 is CASSVVSKRGPGSEKLFF. CDR3 bases: TGTGCCAGCAGCGTAGTATCCAAAAGAGGGCCCGGGAGTGAAAAACTGTTTTTT. The V gene is TRBV9, the J gene TRBJ1-4; D unclear. V was cut by 0 bases and J by 7 bases, with 22 bases left in between. In germline, CDR1 is SGDLS, CDR2 YYNGEE. The CDR3 has 18 residues.

This chain uses TRBV2 with TRBJ2-3, with 8 bases fitting TRBD2. The V gene end was trimmed by 1 base and the J gene end by 7 bases; junction bases not matched to a gene: 4. The CDR3 runs to 14 residues. Germline CDR1 and CDR2: SNHLY and FYNNEI. CDR3 nucleotide sequence: TGTGCCAGCAGTGAAGGTCGGGGGGGAAATACGCAGTATTTT. Protein sequence: CASSEGRGGNTQYF. Full variable domain (missing parts from reference TRBV2 and TRBJ2-3): EPEVTQTPSHQVTQMGQEVILRCVPISNHLYFYWYRQILGQKVEFLVSFYNNEISEKSEIFDDQFSVERPDGSNFTLKIRSTKLEDSAMYFCASSEGRGGNTQYFGPGTRLTVL.

The chain is built from TRBV27 and TRBJ1-5; weak D call: TRBD1 (5 bases). CDR1 is MNHEY and CDR2 is SMNVEV in the germline V gene (reference sequence). This CDR3 is built from 16 residues. V was cut by 2 bases and J by 2 bases, with 13 bases left in between. The CDR3 region has the DNA TGTGCCAGCAGTTTAGCGGGGACGGGCCGCAATCAGCCCCAGCATTTT. It yields the protein CASSLAGTGRNQPQHF.

The V gene is TRBV2, the J gene TRBJ2-3; possible D gene TRBD2, 6 bases. Trimming shortened V by 4 bases and J by 0 bases, and 11 bases separated the two germline ends. This CDR3 comprises 15 residues. The germline gives CDR1 SNHLY, CDR2 FYNNEI. Written as DNA, the CDR3 is TGTGCCAGCAGTGCCGGGGGTCCTAGCACAGATACGCAGTATTTT. It yields the protein CASSAGGPSTDTQYF.

V usage is TRBV15 and J usage is TRBJ2-7, with 7 positions matching TRBD1. CDR3 length: 14 amino acids. Germline CDR1 and CDR2: LNHNV and YYDKDF (reference sequence). Trimming at V came to 1 base and at J to 2 bases, leaving 2 bases not matched to a gene. CDR3 loop: CATSRVDRAYEQYV. CDR3 nucleotide sequence: TGTGCCACCAGCAGAGTAGACAGGGCCTACGAGCAGTACGTC.

V gene TRBV4-2 combines with J gene TRBJ2-2; D ambiguous. The CDR3 contains 16 residues. Trimming left V 4 bases short and J 0 bases short, with 12 bases between. Germline V gene data show CDR1 as LGHNA and CDR2 as YNFKEQ. CDR3 loop: CASSPSGSSNTGELFF. The CDR3 DNA reads TGTGCCAGCAGCCCATCCGGGTCTTCGAACACCGGGGAGCTGTTTTTT.

The rearrangement uses TRBV24-1 and TRBJ1-1; the D is unclear. V was clipped by 2 bases and J by 1 base, with 4 bases between them. CDR1 and CDR2 (germline): KGHDR, SFDVKD. The CDR3 covers 13 residues. The CDR3 sequence is CATSDSRNTEAFF. Here the CDR3 DNA reads TGTGCCACCAGTGATTCCCGGAACACTGAAGCTTTCTTT.

This chain joins TRBV28 and TRBJ1-5; maybe TRBD1 (6 bases). The CDR3 has 17 amino acids. Trimming pared 6 bases from V and 3 bases from J, leaving 21 bases between. Per germline, CDR1 MDHEN and CDR2 SYDVKM. The CDR3 reads CASSAADRRFLNQPQHF. The DNA of the CDR3 is TGTGCCAGCAGCGCCGCCGACAGGAGGTTTCTCAATCAGCCCCAGCATTTT.

The chain links TRBV19 to TRBJ2-3, with D unclear. Germline loops: CDR1 LNHDA, CDR2 SQIVND (reference sequence). The CDR3 spans 15 residues. V lost 1 base, J lost 0 bases, and 8 bases lay in between. CDR3 sequence: CASSIGYVSTDTQYF. CDR3 bases: TGTGCCAGTAGTATAGGCTATGTTAGCACAGATACGCAGTATTTT.

The CDR3, as DNA: TGCGCCAGCAGTGAGGTTAGCGGGGGACCCAGAGGTTCCTACAATGAGCAGTTCTTC. Residues: CASSEVSGGPRGSYNEQFF. The V call is TRBV10-1, the J call TRBJ2-1; 9 bases match TRBD2. Germline V gene sequence: CDR1 WNHNN, CDR2 SYGVQD (reference sequence). The CDR3 sequence is 19 residues long. V was clipped by 2 bases and J by 1 base; unmatched bases: 12.

V usage is TRBV10-3 and J usage is TRBJ2-7, with a tentative D call TRBD1 (6 bases). Germline-derived CDR1 and CDR2 are ENHRY and SYGVKD. The CDR3 covers 16 residues. V was shortened by 0 bases and J by 3 bases, with 15 bases between the two germline ends. This CDR3 reads CAISESSPHRDYEQYF. CDR3 bases: TGTGCCATCAGTGAGTCGTCTCCGCACAGGGACTACGAGCAGTACTTC.

The chain combines TRBV19 with TRBJ2-3, with no clear D. The V gene lost 2 bases and the J gene lost 2 bases, with 20 bases spanning the gap. CDR1 is LNHDA and CDR2 is SQIVND in the germline V gene (reference sequence). The CDR3 totals 18 residues. The CDR3 reads CASSISNLRPVATDTQYF. CDR3 coding DNA: TGTGCCAGTAGTATATCAAATCTACGGCCAGTAGCCACAGATACGCAGTATTTT.

The V and J genes are TRBV5-1 and TRBJ2-7, with 12 bases fitting TRBD2. Germline V gives CDR1 SGHRS, CDR2 YFSETQ. J was trimmed by 3 bases and V by 6 bases; bases with no gene match: 7. The CDR3 is made up of 15 amino acids. For the CDR3, the DNA is TGCGCCAGCACCCCACAGACTAGCGGGGGCTACGAGCAGTACTTC. It yields the protein CASTPQTSGGYEQYF.

This clone was seen only once. The chain carries TRBV5-4 and TRBJ1-6; D gene ambiguous. The CDR3 spans 13 residues. Germline CDR1 reads SGHNT; CDR2 reads YYREEE (reference sequence). The ends were cut back, 4 bases at V and 9 bases at J, with 11 bases in the middle. The CDR3 spells CASSEKRGSPLHF. The CDR3, as DNA: TGTGCCAGCAGCGAGAAAAGAGGTTCACCCCTCCACTTT.

This clone came up once. V usage is TRBV20-1 and J usage is TRBJ1-1; perhaps TRBD1 as D (5 bases). Germline V gene data show CDR1 as DFQATT and CDR2 as SNEGSKA (reference sequence). V shed 3 bases and J shed 0 bases, with 14 bases lying between them. The CDR3 runs to 15 residues. The CDR3: CSASKGSLLNTEAFF. The CDR3 DNA follows: TGCAGTGCTAGTAAGGGGTCGCTACTGAACACTGAAGCTTTCTTT.

This clone has more than one count but fewer than ten. The chain joins TRBV14 to TRBJ1-6; no clear D. CDR3 length: 14 residues. CDR1 and CDR2 from the germline V gene are SGHDN and FVKESK. Trimming shortened V by 4 bases and J by 10 bases, and 14 bases separated the two germline ends. CDR3 in DNA: TGTGCCAGCAGCCCGGCCTGGGAGGGCTCACCCCTCCACTTT. Its translation: CASSPAWEGSPLHF. Full variable domain (missing parts from reference TRBV14 and TRBJ1-6): EAGVTQFPSHSVIEKGQTVTLRCDPISGHDNLYWYRRVMGKEIKFLLHFVKESKQDESGMPNNRFLAERTGGTYSTLKVQPAELEDSGVYFCASSPAWEGSPLHFGNGTRLTVT.

This clone was recorded a few times. The chain uses TRBV5-1 and TRBJ2-7; no clear D. CDR1 SGHRS and CDR2 YFSETQ come from the germline V gene. V lost 4 bases to trimming and J lost 2 bases, with 10 bases between them. The length of the CDR3 is 13 residues. The CDR3 protein is CASSPTPTYEQYF. CDR3 DNA sequence: TGCGCCAGCAGCCCGACACCGACCTACGAGCAGTACTTC.

V is TRBV27 and J is TRBJ2-2; 9 nucleotides agree with TRBD1. Trimming took 5 bases from V and 6 from J; bases not matched to a gene: 22. Germline CDR1 MNHEY, CDR2 SMNVEV (reference sequence). The CDR3 contains 20 residues. This CDR3 is CASSPGAYRGLNILSGELFF. In DNA, the CDR3 is TGTGCCAGCAGTCCCGGGGCCTACAGGGGGCTTAATATTTTGTCCGGGGAGCTGTTTTTT.